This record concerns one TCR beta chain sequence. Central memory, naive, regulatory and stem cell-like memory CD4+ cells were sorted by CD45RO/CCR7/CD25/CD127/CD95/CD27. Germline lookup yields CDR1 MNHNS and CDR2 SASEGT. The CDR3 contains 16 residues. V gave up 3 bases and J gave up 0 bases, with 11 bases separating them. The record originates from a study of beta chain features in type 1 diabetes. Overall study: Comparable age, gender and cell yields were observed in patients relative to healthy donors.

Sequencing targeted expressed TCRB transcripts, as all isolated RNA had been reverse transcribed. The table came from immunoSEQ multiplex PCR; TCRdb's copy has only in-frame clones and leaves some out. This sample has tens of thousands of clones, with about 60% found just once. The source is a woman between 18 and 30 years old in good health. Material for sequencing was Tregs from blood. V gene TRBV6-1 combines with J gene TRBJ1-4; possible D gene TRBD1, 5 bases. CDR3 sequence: CASSDDSAATNEKLFF. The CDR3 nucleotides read TGTGCCAGCAGTGACGACAGTGCCGCAACTAATGAAAAACTGTTTTTT.